Described below is a single TCR beta chain sequence and its context. MiXCR, applied by TCRdb to the 5' RACE reads, yields one record per CDR3 protein. The table lists approximately 700,000 distinct CDR3 sequences, 18% of them singletons, with around 14% in the top ten. This specimen comes from a study of identical twins. CDR3 size: 13 residues. CDR1 and CDR2 from the germline V gene are DFQATT and SNEGSKA (reference sequence). The ends lost 2 bases at V and 4 bases at J; junction bases unmatched: 2. The sample was also reused in another study, on T cells expressing NK-cell markers.

This chain joins TRBV20-1 and TRBJ2-7, with 10 bases matching TRBD2. The clonotype was recovered from a woman between 18 and 29 years old in good health. The sequenced sample consisted of PBMCs. CDR3 sequence reads: CSARSGRDYEQYF. The CDR3 DNA follows: TGCAGTGCTAGAAGCGGGAGGGATTACGAGCAGTACTTC.